This is a list of T cell receptor beta chains from one sample in a study of blood T cell repertoires in COVID-19. Generated by immunoSEQ multiplex PCR, the TCRdb table keeps only in-frame clones and is missing some. Of 300,000 or so clones in the sample, nearly 90% were seen once. Sequencing was carried out using PBMCs or T cells enriched from blood (not recorded which). The receptors here all came from a woman aged 45 to 65 who had been exposed to COVID-19. Both conserved end residues are part of each CDR3. The D gene is left open where the match is weak. Rows may omit the clone size; those that give it use once, few, many or a size class.

j_call v_call d_call clone_size cdr3_aa cdr3_nt
TRBJ2-2 TRBV13 - - CASSVLSNTGELFF TGTGCCAGCAGCGTACTGTCGAACACCGGGGAGCTGTTTTTT
TRBJ2-5 TRBV9 - - CASSVATGQETQYF TGTGCCAGCAGCGTAGCTACAGGGCAGGAGACCCAGTACTTC
TRBJ2-2 TRBV19 TRBD1 - CASSATGGGNTGELFF TGTGCCAGTAGTGCAACAGGGGGTGGGAACACCGGGGAGCTGTTTTTT
TRBJ2-1 TRBV2 - - CASGHEWAYNEQFF TGTGCCAGCGGCCATGAGTGGGCATACAATGAGCAGTTCTTC
TRBJ2-7 TRBV5-6 TRBD2 once CASRLASGTYEQYF TGTGCCAGCAGGTTAGCTAGCGGGACCTACGAGCAGTACTTC
TRBJ2-5 TRBV2 TRBD2 few CASSEKGLAGDQETQYF TGTGCCAGCAGTGAAAAGGGGCTAGCGGGGGATCAAGAGACCCAGTACTTC
TRBJ2-3 TRBV19 TRBD2 - CASSTGPRLAGGTDTQYF TGTGCCAGTAGTACGGGGCCTAGACTAGCGGGGGGCACAGATACGCAGTATTTT
TRBJ2-1 TRBV28 - once CASSLYWAETNEQFF TGTGCCAGCAGTTTATACTGGGCTGAAACCAATGAGCAGTTCTTC
TRBJ1-1 TRBV12-3/TRBV12-4 - - CASSYGADTEAFF TGTGCCAGCAGTTACGGAGCTGACACTGAAGCTTTCTTT
TRBJ1-2 TRBV6-5 - - CASGTGYGYTF TGTGCCAGCGGCACAGGGTATGGCTACACCTTC
TRBJ2-2 TRBV10-2 - - CASRPGEKIPGELFF TGCGCCAGCCGGCCGGGGGAGAAAATTCCCGGGGAGCTGTTTTTT
TRBJ2-7 TRBV6-5 - - CASSYSTGDYEQYF TGTGCCAGCAGTTACTCGACAGGAGACTACGAGCAGTACTTC
TRBJ2-2 TRBV6-1 TRBD1 once CASSERTGMNTGELFF TGTGCCAGCAGTGAACGGACAGGGATGAACACCGGGGAGCTGTTTTTT
TRBJ1-6 TRBV5-1 TRBD1 - CASSRDRVNSPLHF TGCGCCAGCAGCAGGGACAGGGTTAATTCACCCCTCCACTTT
TRBJ2-5 TRBV7-2 - - CASSLEPRAEFRETQYF TGTGCCAGCAGCTTAGAACCAAGAGCCGAGTTCCGAGAGACCCAGTACTTC
TRBJ1-3 TRBV18 - - CASSGDTLTGNTIYF TGTGCCAGCTCAGGGGACACCCTCACTGGAAACACCATATATTTT
TRBJ1-2 TRBV27 TRBD1 few CASSDRDRGWYGYTF TGTGCCAGCAGTGACCGGGACAGGGGTTGGTATGGCTACACCTTC
TRBJ2-2 TRBV19 TRBD2 - CASRGLAASGELFF TGTGCCAGTAGAGGACTAGCCGCCAGCGGGGAGCTGTTTTTT
TRBJ1-1 TRBV2 - - CALTGGALNTEAFF TGTGCTCTCACGGGGGGTGCATTGAACACTGAAGCTTTCTTT
TRBJ2-4 TRBV7-2 - - CASSSGGGGIQYF TGTGCCAGCAGCTCCGGAGGGGGCGGCATTCAGTACTTC
TRBJ1-1 TRBV7-9 - - CASERGGHIRAFF TGTGCCAGCGAGCGTGGGGGCCACATACGGGCTTTCTTT
TRBJ2-6 TRBV5-4 TRBD1 - CASSLGQGGANVLTF TGTGCCAGCAGCCTGGGACAGGGAGGGGCCAACGTCCTGACTTTC
TRBJ1-6 TRBV4-1 - - CASSQGPQGPRNSPLHF TGCGCCAGCAGCCAAGGCCCGCAGGGGCCGCGGAATTCACCCCTCCACTTT
TRBJ1-6 TRBV4-1 - - CASSQDRGNRNSPLHF TGCGCCAGCAGCCAAGATCGGGGAAACCGAAATTCACCCCTCCACTTT
TRBJ1-1 TRBV5-4 - - CASSLDHNTEAFF TGTGCCAGCAGCCTAGATCACAACACTGAAGCTTTCTTT